Listed below are T cell receptor beta chains from one sample, sequenced in a study of T-cell reconstitution after alpha-beta-depleted transplantation in children. TCRdb itself ran the PCR reads through MiXCR, one entry per CDR3 protein. The table records about 480,000 distinct CDR3 sequences, under 15% of them present only once. This specimen consisted of PBMCs from the stem cell graft donor, obtained from the stem cell graft. Source of these receptors: a human donor who donated a stem cell graft to a child with combined immunodeficiency. Each CDR3 is given with its conserved first and last residue. Fields, in order: CDR3 protein, CDR3 DNA, D gene, J gene, clone size, V gene. The D gene is left open where the match is weak. Size tells how often a clone was seen (once, few, many) or the class of an expanded clone, and some rows leave it out.

CASSEIAHEQYF TGCGCCAGCAGTGAGATAGCTCACGAGCAGTACTTC NA TRBJ2-7 NA TRBV10-2
CAHQSASGSSYNEQFF TGTGCCCATCAATCCGCTAGCGGAAGCTCCTACAATGAGCAGTTCTTC TRBD2 TRBJ2-1 NA TRBV30
CASSELAAYNEQFF TGTGCCAGCAGTGAACTAGCGGCATACAATGAGCAGTTCTTC TRBD2 TRBJ2-1 few TRBV12-3/TRBV12-4
CASSLVAGRTEAFF TGCGCCAGCAGCTTGGTGGCGGGGCGCACTGAAGCTTTCTTT NA TRBJ1-1 NA TRBV5-1
CASIQDSTYNEQFF TGCGCCAGCATCCAGGACTCCACCTACAATGAGCAGTTCTTC NA TRBJ2-1 NA TRBV5-1
CASSLVLAGYQETQYF TGCGCCAGCAGCTTGGTGCTAGCGGGGTACCAAGAGACCCAGTACTTC TRBD2 TRBJ2-5 few TRBV5-1
CASSLGVGTDTQYF TGTGCCAGCAGCCTCGGAGTCGGCACAGATACGCAGTATTTT NA TRBJ2-3 many TRBV7-9
CAWSVHRLAATYLQFF TGTGCCTGGAGTGTACATAGACTAGCGGCAACATATTTGCAGTTCTTC TRBD2 TRBJ2-1 NA TRBV30
CATSDGTVSNQPQHF TGTGCCACCAGTGATGGGACCGTGAGCAATCAGCCCCAGCATTTT NA TRBJ1-5 few TRBV24-1
CASSPWARQETQYF TGTGCCAGCAGTCCCTGGGCTAGGCAGGAGACCCAGTACTTC NA TRBJ2-5 NA TRBV28
CASSFAGDFNGGSYNEQFF TGTGCCAGCAGCTTCGCCGGCGACTTCAACGGGGGCTCCTACAATGAGCAGTTCTTC NA TRBJ2-1 many TRBV11-1
CASTLWDGKPYEQYF TGTGCCAGCACCCTCTGGGACGGAAAGCCCTACGAGCAGTACTTC NA TRBJ2-7 NA TRBV28
CASRVQGNEQFF TGTGCCAGCAGAGTACAGGGCAATGAGCAGTTCTTC NA TRBJ2-1 many TRBV21-1
CASSFRGRGEETQYF TGTGCCAGCAGTTTCCGTGGCAGGGGGGAAGAGACCCAGTACTTC NA TRBJ2-5 NA TRBV12-3/TRBV12-4
CASSSAGQNTEAFF TGTGCCAGCAGCTCAGCGGGACAGAACACTGAAGCTTTCTTT NA TRBJ1-1 many TRBV7-9
CSARGTGSGNTEAFF TGCAGTGCTAGAGGGACAGGGTCGGGGAACACTGAAGCTTTCTTT TRBD1 TRBJ1-1 NA TRBV20-1
CASKASSGYQETQYF TGTGCCAGTAAGGCGTCTAGCGGCTACCAAGAGACCCAGTACTTC TRBD2 TRBJ2-5 NA TRBV2
CASSPLRSNQPQHF TGTGCCAGCAGCCCCCTTAGGAGCAATCAGCCCCAGCATTTT NA TRBJ1-5 few TRBV12-3/TRBV12-4
CASSLVGSGTPSPEQFF TGCGCCAGCAGCTTGGTAGGCAGCGGGACCCCTTCTCCCGAGCAGTTCTTC TRBD2 TRBJ2-1 many TRBV5-1
CASSLVWGPDTGELFF TGCGCCAGCAGCTTGGTTTGGGGGCCGGACACCGGGGAGCTGTTTTTT NA TRBJ2-2 few TRBV5-1
CASIKRMGYGEQFF TGTGCCAGCATCAAACGAATGGGGTACGGTGAGCAGTTCTTC NA TRBJ2-1 NA TRBV6-1
CASSLVGTGGEQYF TGTGCCAGCAGCTTAGTTGGGACAGGGGGCGAGCAGTACTTC TRBD1 TRBJ2-7 NA TRBV7-9
CASSASSGRGDTQYF TGTGCCAGCAGCGCCAGTAGCGGGAGGGGAGATACGCAGTATTTT TRBD2 TRBJ2-3 NA TRBV7-2
CASSRRDQSTDTQYF TGTGCCAGCAGTAGGCGGGACCAAAGCACAGATACGCAGTATTTT NA TRBJ2-3 few TRBV2
CASSPGTGGPGANVLTF TGTGCCAGCAGTCCTGGGACAGGGGGTCCTGGGGCCAACGTCCTGACTTTC TRBD1 TRBJ2-6 NA TRBV12-3/TRBV12-4
CASSSLAGGLSDTQYF TGTGCCAGCAGTTCCTTAGCGGGAGGGCTATCAGATACGCAGTATTTT TRBD2 TRBJ2-3 many TRBV12-3/TRBV12-4
CASSRSRGYQPQHF TGTGCCAGCAGTCGGAGTAGGGGCTATCAGCCCCAGCATTTT NA TRBJ1-5 NA TRBV6-1
CASSVGLVEQDTQYF TGTGCCAGCAGCGTAGGGCTAGTTGAGCAAGATACGCAGTATTTT NA TRBJ2-3 NA TRBV9
CASRTSGGHQETQYF TGTGCCAGCCGGACTAGCGGGGGCCACCAAGAGACCCAGTACTTC TRBD2 TRBJ2-5 few TRBV2
CASSLRLAQETQYF TGTGCCAGCAGTTTACGGTTAGCCCAAGAGACCCAGTACTTC NA TRBJ2-5 many TRBV7-2
CASRRLAGGPNEQFF TGTGCCAGCAGGCGACTAGCGGGGGGGCCCAATGAGCAGTTCTTC TRBD2 TRBJ2-1 many TRBV2
CSARGTSRETQYF TGCAGTGCCAGAGGGACTAGCAGAGAGACCCAGTACTTC TRBD2 TRBJ2-5 NA TRBV20-1
CATGHTYNEQFF TGTGCCACGGGACATACATACAATGAGCAGTTCTTC NA TRBJ2-1 many TRBV15
CASFEVGGIEQYF TGCGCCAGCTTCGAAGTGGGAGGGATCGAGCAGTACTTC TRBD2 TRBJ2-7 NA TRBV5-1
CASSLDGTDSSYEQYF TGTGCCAGCAGCTTAGATGGGACAGACAGCTCCTACGAGCAGTACTTC TRBD1 TRBJ2-7 few TRBV7-2
CASSLGIRTYEQYF TGTGCCAGCAGCTTAGGAATACGGACCTACGAGCAGTACTTC NA TRBJ2-7 many TRBV7-2
CASGLVLAGMQYF TGTGCTAGTGGTTTGGTCCTAGCGGGAATGCAGTACTTC TRBD2 TRBJ2-7 NA TRBV12-5
CAISQTSGAVNEQFF TGTGCCATCAGCCAGACTAGCGGGGCTGTCAATGAGCAGTTCTTC TRBD2 TRBJ2-1 many TRBV10-3
CASSLGTGPGDEQYF TGCGCCAGCAGCTTGGGGACAGGGCCCGGGGACGAGCAGTACTTC TRBD1 TRBJ2-7 few TRBV5-1